This T cell receptor (beta chain) was sequenced for a study of T cells in Graves' hyperthyroidism and ophthalmopathy. Study as a whole: Peripheral blood collection took place at initial diagnosis, before any treatment.

This clonotype showed up many times. Researchers took RNA transcripts and amplified the TCR beta CDR3 regions from them. First-round RT-PCR of the TCR CDR3 relied on the HTBI primer set. Each CDR3 protein is one row after TCRdb ran MiXCR on the multiplex PCR reads. The repertoire consists of around 500,000 distinct CDR3 sequences, with around 16% occurring once and the leading ten covering 25% to 35%. This CDR3 spans 14 amino acids. Trimming stripped 1 base from V and 5 bases from J, with 11 bases between. CDR1 and CDR2 (germline): SGHTA, FQGNSA. Clinical Activity Scores of at least 3, NOSPECS grades of at least 4 and durations under 3 months characterized ophthalmopathy patients. Uncontrolled infection, other autoimmune disease, pregnancy or lactation disqualified patients from enrolment.

This chain uses TRBV7-2 with TRBJ1-1; TRBD1 is a possible D gene (5 bases). The sequenced material came from blood. This clonotype was obtained from a woman aged 25 to 45 with Graves' ophthalmopathy. Here the CDR3 DNA reads TGTGCCAGCAGCTTAGGGGGCAGTGGAACTGAAGCTTTCTTT. This encodes CASSLGGSGTEAFF.